This T cell receptor (beta chain) was retrieved from a study of cytotoxic CD8 clonotypes in ibrutinib-treated CLL (dated by TCRdb to the early 2020s). General notes on the study: The cohort had around twelve relapsed/refractory and approximately 15 treatment-naive patients; some 17 were IGHV unmutated. Of the approximately 87 participants in the trial, 20 to 30 had longitudinal samples available. The response samples were drawn at a median of around eleven months into treatment, with a range of about 6 to 40 months. Every sample from remission and from progressive disease was obtained while the patients were still on ibrutinib. On average, each sample yielded 255,043 productive templates and tens of thousands of productive rearrangements. Partial responses were observed in around 25 patients and complete responses in 2; after a median follow-up of around 68 months, remission was maintained in 14 patients and progression was observed in about twelve. Cryopreserved peripheral blood mononuclear cells were collected at three points: before therapy, at response, and at either sustained remission or disease progression. Here is what the overall study found, with its caveats: Baseline clonality was found to be higher than that of age-matched healthy donors and was strongly correlated with circulating CD8+ T-cell counts. Sampling times were not matched between sustained-remission and progressing patients, and lymph node repertoires were not studied. Public clonotypes were rare and either shrank or stayed stable during treatment, and the rise in clonality at ibrutinib response reflected expansion of private clonotypes. Clonality rose at ibrutinib response, remained stable during sustained remission, and dropped back toward baseline at progression.

Concerning this clone: There is no known antigen for this receptor. No much larger clone is present one base from it, and per-base qualities are unavailable.

A MiSeq instrument was used for deep resolution sequencing, which targeted depths ranging from 1 in 1 million up to 1 in 200,000 T cells, with coverage averaging 10x for each clonotype. TCR beta libraries were generated with the immunoSEQ hsTCRB Kit. In the original analysis: ImmunoSEQ Data Assistant and ImmunoSEQ Analyzer were used for data analysis, and V, D and J genes were assigned according to IMGT definitions. Clonality, which ranges from 0 to 1, was calculated by subtracting the normalized Shannon entropy of productive rearrangement frequencies from one. Public clonotype analysis was restricted to overrepresented clonotypes comprising at least 0.05% of each patient's repertoire. Some twelve age-matched healthy donor repertoires from immuneACCESS were used as controls for clonality. In its TCRdb copy, this immuneACCESS table keeps in-frame sequences only and misses some clones. Where compared with another copy, unresolved V genes explain less than half of these, and the others have no known cause. That table is the source of V, J and clone size, and D and trimming were worked out from the DNA. The sample has 150,000 or so clones on record, 80% to 90% of them singletons. Clones ranked in the top ten supply around 2.1% of the sample.

The meaning of the sample's time point label: roughly 23 months on ibrutinib. For TCR beta library preparation, roughly 2 micrograms of genomic DNA were extracted from the cryopreserved PBMCs. High-throughput TCR beta sequencing was performed on longitudinal blood samples from CLL patients receiving ibrutinib monotherapy. Patients were enrolled in a phase 2 open-label single-center ibrutinib monotherapy trial. V is pared back by 7 bases and J by 8 bases, with 14 bases lying between the germline termini. The germline V gene specifies ENHRY as CDR1 and SYGVKD as CDR2. Reading from cysteine to phenylalanine, the CDR3 counts 12 amino acids. The entry retains the CDR3 DNA only, 36 bases that are in frame from base 1.

This TCR came from a human donor with chronic lymphocytic leukemia. The chain uses TRBV10-3 and TRBJ1-2; perhaps TRBD1 is the D gene, with 5 bases matching. Sequencing was performed on PBMCs, taken after 24 months of ibrutinib treatment. The CDR3 has the sequence CAINGGRSGYTF. Here is the DNA: TGTGCCATCAATGGGGGGAGATCGGGCTACACCTTC.